The 14 T cell receptor beta chains listed next were all sequenced from one sample in a study of T cells in Graves' hyperthyroidism and ophthalmopathy. RNA transcripts gave rise to amplified TCR beta CDR3 regions. RT-PCR in the first round (using the HTBI primer set) targeted the TCR CDR3. TCRdb reanalysed the multiplex PCR reads using MiXCR and keeps one entry per CDR3 protein. The sample consists of 480,000 or so distinct CDR3 sequences, around 43% of them appearing once. Sequencing was done on a sample of peripheral blood or thyroid tissue (not recorded which). The receptors derive from an adult woman with Graves' disease, either hyperthyroidism or ophthalmopathy (not recorded which).

This clonotype was observed many times. The chain's CDR3 is CASSSSPWDRGGYTF. The DNA for the CDR3 is TGTGCCAGCAGCTCTTCTCCCTGGGACAGGGGTGGCTACACCTTC. This sequence joins TRBV7-2 and TRBJ1-2, with 10 positions matching TRBD1. CDR1 and CDR2 from the germline V gene are SGHTA and FQGNSA. After removal of 4 bases from V and 7 bases from J, the junction contained 9 bases not matched to a gene. The CDR3 totals 15 residues.

A remark on this clonotype: The conserved phenylalanine or tryptophan is not found at the CDR3 terminus, so this likely reflects a read error. The chain couples TRBV6-6 to TRBJ2-6; D possibly matches TRBD1 or TRBD2 (5 bases each). Trimming left V 5 bases short and J 0 bases short, with 11 bases between. The CDR3 has 16 residues. The germline V gene has CDR1 MNHNY and CDR2 SVGAGI (reference sequence). CDR3: CASSGGRNSGANVLTS. The DNA of the CDR3 is TGTGCCAGCAGTGGGGGTAGGAACTCTGGGGCCAACGTCCTGACTTCC.

This chain links TRBV20-1 with TRBJ1-2; 7 bases are a match to TRBD1. This CDR3 comprises 14 residues. Per germline, CDR1 DFQATT and CDR2 SNEGSKA (reference sequence). J gave up 0 bases and V 5 bases, and 6 bases lay outside the gene matches. CDR3 DNA sequence: TGCAGTGCTGTTACAGGGGTAGCTAACTATGGCTACACCTTC. Amino acid sequence: CSAVTGVANYGYTF.

This clonotype has at least ten counts. The chain combines TRBV6-1 with TRBJ1-1; D is perhaps TRBD1 (6 bases). The V and J ends lost 8 bases and 0 bases respectively, with 16 bases between them. CDR1 and CDR2 (germline): MNHNS, SASEGT. CDR3 length: 15 amino acids. CDR3 in DNA: TGTGCCAGCCGGCGGAGGGGGGCCATGAACACTGAAGCTTTCTTT. The encoded protein is CASRRRGAMNTEAFF.

The chain recombines TRBV25-1 with TRBJ2-7; tentatively, D is TRBD1 (6 bases). The CDR3 contains 14 residues. The germline V gene encodes CDR1 MGHDK and CDR2 SYGVNS. Trimming removed 1 base from V and 2 bases from J, with 9 bases in between. CDR3 sequence (DNA): TGTGCCAGCAGTGAATTCTGGGGGCCCTACGAGCAGTACTTC. Amino acids: CASSEFWGPYEQYF.

Concerning this clonotype itself: In this CDR3 the conserved last residue, phenylalanine or tryptophan, is missing, so a read error is likely. The DNA is omitted, as the CDR3 cannot be located on it reliably, and the CDR3 follows TCRdb's listing. The chain employs TRBV2 and TRBJ1-3. The CDR3 spans 11 amino acids, including both terminal residues. CDR1 and CDR2 from the germline V gene are SNHLY and FYNNEI. CDR3 residues: CASSVGTSGHT.

The chain uses TRBV28 and TRBJ2-5, with a possible D match to TRBD1 (6 bases). Trimming pared 4 bases from V and 5 bases from J, leaving 17 bases between. Germline-derived CDR1 and CDR2 are MDHEN and SYDVKM. The CDR3 is 15 residues long. The chain's CDR3 is CASSSTLRGRETQYF. For the CDR3, the DNA is TGTGCCAGCAGTTCCACCCTCAGGGGTCGGGAGACCCAGTACTTC. The complete variable domain, with remaining parts taken from reference TRBV28 and TRBJ2-5, reads DVKVTQSSRYLVKRTGEKVFLECVQDMDHENMFWYRQDPGLGLRLIYFSYDVKMKEKGDIPEGYSVSREKKERFSLILESASTNQTSMYLCASSSTLRGRETQYFGPGTRLLVL.

Notes on this clonotype: The junction does not match germline at one end; this may be a read error. The gene calls are TRBV9 and TRBJ1-2; D remains ambiguous. The germline V gene encodes CDR1 SGDLS and CDR2 YYNGEE. CDR3 length: 14 residues. Here the CDR3 DNA reads TGTACCAGCAGAGAGTCCATCGCTAACTATGGCTACACCTTC. Residues: CTSRESIANYGYTF. Looking up the rest from reference TRBV9 and TRBJ1-2 gives the full variable domain: DSGVTQTPKHLITATGQRVTLRCSPRSGDLSVYWYQQSLDQGLQFLIQYYNGEERAKGNILERFSAQQFPDLHSELNLSSLELGDSALYFCTSRESIANYGYTFGSGTRLTVV.

The chain couples TRBV18 to TRBJ1-1; tentatively, D is TRBD1 (6 bases). The CDR3 loop spans 17 amino acids. From germline, CDR1 is KGHSH and CDR2 LQKENI. V dropped 1 base and J dropped 0 bases, with 15 bases sitting between them. The CDR3 nucleotides are TGTGCCAGCTCACCACAGAACATGGGGGCGATGAACACTGAAGCTTTCTTT. Its protein is CASSPQNMGAMNTEAFF.

The table lists this clonotype with a few counts. This CDR3 reads CASRQSGTGGRRSSYEQYF. The CDR3 coding sequence is TGTGCCAGCCGACAATCCGGGACAGGGGGTCGCCGGAGCTCCTACGAGCAGTACTTC. V usage is TRBV27 and J usage is TRBJ2-7; 11 nucleotides match TRBD1. Trimming removed 8 bases from V and 0 bases from J; junction bases left unmatched: 18. CDR1 is MNHEY, CDR2 SMNVEV, per germline (reference sequence). The CDR3 spans 19 residues.

This clonotype was seen a handful of times. The chain combines TRBV7-9 with TRBJ1-2; D perhaps matches TRBD1 (5 bases). The CDR3 covers 13 residues. The V and J ends lost 5 bases and 7 bases respectively, with 14 bases between them. In germline, CDR1 is SEHNR, CDR2 FQNEAQ (reference sequence). The CDR3 spells CASSTAGVGGYTF. For the CDR3, the DNA is TGTGCCAGCAGCACCGCGGGGGTTGGTGGCTACACCTTC. Complete variable domain (other parts from reference TRBV7-9 and TRBJ1-2): DTGVSQNPRHKITKRGQNVTFRCDPISEHNRLYWYRQTLGQGPEFLTYFQNEAQLEKSRLLSDRFSAERPKGSFSTLEIQRTEQGDSAMYLCASSTAGVGGYTFGSGTRLTVV.

This clonotype was found many times. The rearrangement uses TRBV20-1 and TRBJ1-5; weak D call: TRBD1 (6 bases). Germline V CDR1 and CDR2: DFQATT, SNEGSKA (reference sequence). There are 15 residues in the CDR3. The ends were cut back, 5 bases at V and 4 bases at J, with 18 bases in the middle. The DNA for the CDR3 is TGCAGTGCTCGCCGGAGGACAGTCTTAAATCAGCCCCAGCATTTT. Translating it yields CSARRRTVLNQPQHF.

The chain uses TRBV5-1 and TRBJ1-5; D possibly corresponds to TRBD1 (6 bases). V was cut by 0 bases and J by 7 bases, with 14 bases left in between. The CDR3 runs 15 residues. The germline gives CDR1 SGHRS, CDR2 YFSETQ. The CDR3 region is CASSLGTDRDQPQHF. The CDR3 DNA reads TGCGCCAGCAGCTTGGGGACAGATAGGGACCAGCCCCAGCATTTT. Drawing the rest from reference TRBV5-1 and TRBJ1-5, the complete variable domain is KAGVTQTPRYLIKTRGQQVTLSCSPISGHRSVSWYQQTPGQGLQFLFEYFSETQRNKGNFPGRFSGRQFSNSRSEMNVSTLELGDSALYLCASSLGTDRDQPQHFGDGTRLSIL.

This clonotype was seen a single time. The rearrangement uses TRBV29-1 and TRBJ2-5, with a weak D call TRBD1 (5 bases). This CDR3 has 13 amino acids. The V gene's germline CDR1 is SQVTM and CDR2 ANQGSEA. V was clipped by 3 bases and J by 5 bases, with 13 bases between them. Here the CDR3 DNA reads TGCAGCGTTGATTTAGGGGCGGCGGAGACCCAGTACTTC. It encodes CSVDLGAAETQYF.